The sequence of this T cell receptor beta chain was determined in a study of blood T cell repertoires in COVID-19. Study background: Specimens from acute and convalescent COVID-19 originated in the United States, Italy and Spain.

CDR1 and CDR2 (germline): LNHDA, SQIVND (reference sequence). The CDR3 runs to 17 residues. Trimming took off 7 bases at V and 1 base at J, with 21 bases between the two ends. As handled by the study authors: Amplification from reference gene primers served as the basis for estimated nucleated cell counts. Profiled with immunoSEQ multiplex PCR; TCRdb holds only in-frame clones, not every one. The D gene and trimming were derived from the DNA, and the V and J assignments and clone size from that table. Here the sample spans around 200,000 clones, approximately 84% being singletons. This sequence originates from an elderly man with acute or convalescent COVID-19. The chain recombines TRBV19 with TRBJ2-3, with a possible D match to TRBD1 (7 bases). The sample taken for sequencing was peripheral blood. The CDR3 sequence is CASTRKHRGGGTDTQYF. The CDR3 nucleotides read TGTGCCAGTACCCGGAAGCACAGGGGAGGTGGCACAGATACGCAGTATTTT.